Below, 10 T cell receptor beta chains from the same sample are listed, as sequenced in a study of T cell changes during pregnancy in multiple sclerosis. Clones were read by immunoSEQ multiplex PCR, and TCRdb kept only the in-frame ones, dropping some. The data contain roughly 32,000 clones, 80% to 90% of them singletons. This sample comprised CD8+ T cells from peripheral blood mononuclear cells, obtained in the third trimester of pregnancy. The receptors were gathered from a female donor with multiple sclerosis, enrolled in a pregnancy study.

V gene TRBV6-1 combines with J gene TRBJ1-5; 7 bases map to TRBD1. CDR1 and CDR2 from the germline V gene are MNHNS and SASEGT. This CDR3 spans 16 amino acids. Trimming at V came to 0 bases and at J to 3 bases, leaving 5 bases not matched to a gene. Written as DNA, the CDR3 is TGTGCCAGCAGTGAAGCGAACAGGGGCGTCAATCAGCCCCAGCATTTT. It specifies CASSEANRGVNQPQHF.

The gene calls are TRBV27 and TRBJ2-1, with 7 bases lining up with TRBD2. The germline CDR1 and CDR2 sequences are MNHEY and SMNVEV (reference sequence). The CDR3 loop spans 14 amino acids. V lost 0 bases to trimming and J lost 10 bases; unmatched junction nucleotides: 6. As DNA, the CDR3 is TGTGCCAGCAGTTTATCGGGTTCACTAGCGGAGCAGTTCTTC. Encoded protein: CASSLSGSLAEQFF.

The rearrangement joins TRBV27 to TRBJ1-1; 7 nucleotides line up with TRBD1. V shed 7 bases, J shed 3 bases, and the junction held 14 bases outside the gene matches. Germline V CDR1 and CDR2: MNHEY, SMNVEV (reference sequence). The CDR3 is 16 amino acids. CDR3 sequence reads: CASKKGTDNFYTEAFF. In nucleotides, the CDR3 is TGTGCCAGCAAGAAGGGGACAGATAATTTCTACACTGAAGCTTTCTTT.

This clone has only one observation. CDR3 nucleotides: TGTGCCAGCAGCTTAGGGCGGACAGGTATTAAAGGCTACACCTTC. It yields the protein CASSLGRTGIKGYTF. The rearrangement uses TRBV7-9 and TRBJ1-2, with 7 positions matching TRBD1. Trimming removed 1 base from V and 8 bases from J; junction bases left unmatched: 10. CDR3 length: 15 residues. Looked up from germline, CDR1 is SEHNR and CDR2 is FQNEAQ (reference sequence).

The rearrangement joins TRBV7-8 to TRBJ1-1, with D hard to call. With 4 bases removed from V and 6 bases from J, the gap between germline ends came to 12 bases. The CDR3 has 13 amino acids. Germline V lookup: CDR1 SGHVS, CDR2 FQNEAQ. The DNA of the CDR3 is TGTGCCAGCAGCTCCTACCCGGGAGCTGAAGCTTTCTTT. It yields the protein CASSSYPGAEAFF.

The chain recombines TRBV27 with TRBJ2-7; unclear D gene. Trimming removed 5 bases at V and 2 bases at J, with 10 bases between. CDR1 and CDR2 from the germline V gene are MNHEY and SMNVEV (reference sequence). CDR3 length: 13 amino acids. The chain's CDR3 is CASSPRVTYEQYF. The CDR3 DNA is TGTGCCAGCAGTCCCCGGGTCACCTACGAGCAGTACTTC.

The V gene is TRBV30, the J gene TRBJ2-1; 9 bases fit TRBD2. Germline lookup yields CDR1 GTSNPN and CDR2 SVGIG (reference sequence). V gave up 1 base and J gave up 4 bases; unmatched junction bases: 5. This CDR3 has 15 amino acids. The CDR3 coding sequence is TGTGCCTGGAGTGGGGCTAGCGGGGTTTACAATGAGCAGTTCTTC. This gives the protein CAWSGASGVYNEQFF. Together with reference TRBV30 and TRBJ2-1, the CDR3 gives the full variable domain: SQTIHQWPATLVQPVGSPLSLECTVEGTSNPNLYWYRQAAGRGLQLLFYSVGIGQISSEVPQNLSASRPQDRQFILSSKKLLLSDSGFYLCAWSGASGVYNEQFFGPGTRLTVL.

The count of this clone is one. This sequence joins TRBV28 and TRBJ2-1; 9 bases match TRBD2. From germline, CDR1 is MDHEN and CDR2 SYDVKM. The junction had 14 bases not matched to a gene; V was cut back by 10 bases and J by 7 bases. CDR3 length: 15 residues. The CDR3 bases are TGTGCCACCCTACCGGGACTAGCTCTACTAAATGAGCAGTTCTTC. This gives the protein CATLPGLALLNEQFF. Full variable domain (missing parts from reference TRBV28 and TRBJ2-1): DVKVTQSSRYLVKRTGEKVFLECVQDMDHENMFWYRQDPGLGLRLIYFSYDVKMKEKGDIPEGYSVSREKKERFSLILESASTNQTSMYLCATLPGLALLNEQFFGPGTRLTVL.

The table lists this clone with a count of one. V is TRBV14 and J is TRBJ2-4; TRBD2 might be the D (6 bases). The V gene's germline CDR1 is SGHDN and CDR2 FVKESK. The CDR3 sequence is 18 residues long. Trimming shortened V by 1 base and J by 1 base, and 17 bases separated the two germline ends. CDR3 DNA sequence: TGTGCCAGCAGCCAAGGGGGGGAAAACTCAAGGGCCAAAAACATTCAGTACTTC. Translating it yields CASSQGGENSRAKNIQYF.

The genes are TRBV29-1 and TRBJ1-2, with D possibly being TRBD1 (5 bases). V was clipped by 8 bases and J by 5 bases, with 18 bases between them. This CDR3 has 13 amino acids. CDR1 SQVTM and CDR2 ANQGSEA come from the germline V gene. CDR3 nucleotides: TGCAGCCCTCCGGGACTGCACCTTTATGGCTACACCTTC. It is translated as CSPPGLHLYGYTF.